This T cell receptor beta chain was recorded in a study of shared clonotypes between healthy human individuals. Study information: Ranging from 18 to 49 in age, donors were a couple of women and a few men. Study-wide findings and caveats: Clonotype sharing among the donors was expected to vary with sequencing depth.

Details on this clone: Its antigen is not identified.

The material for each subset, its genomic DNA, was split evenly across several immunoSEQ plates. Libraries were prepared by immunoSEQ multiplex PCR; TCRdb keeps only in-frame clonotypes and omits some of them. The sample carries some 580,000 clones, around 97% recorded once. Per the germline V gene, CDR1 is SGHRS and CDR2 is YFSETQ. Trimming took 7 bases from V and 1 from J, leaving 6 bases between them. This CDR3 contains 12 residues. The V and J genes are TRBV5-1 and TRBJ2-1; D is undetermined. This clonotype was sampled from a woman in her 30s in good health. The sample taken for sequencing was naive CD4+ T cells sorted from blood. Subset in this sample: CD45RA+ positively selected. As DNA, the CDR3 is TGCGCCAGCGGGATGTCCTACAATGAGCAGTTCTTC. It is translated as CASGMSYNEQFF.